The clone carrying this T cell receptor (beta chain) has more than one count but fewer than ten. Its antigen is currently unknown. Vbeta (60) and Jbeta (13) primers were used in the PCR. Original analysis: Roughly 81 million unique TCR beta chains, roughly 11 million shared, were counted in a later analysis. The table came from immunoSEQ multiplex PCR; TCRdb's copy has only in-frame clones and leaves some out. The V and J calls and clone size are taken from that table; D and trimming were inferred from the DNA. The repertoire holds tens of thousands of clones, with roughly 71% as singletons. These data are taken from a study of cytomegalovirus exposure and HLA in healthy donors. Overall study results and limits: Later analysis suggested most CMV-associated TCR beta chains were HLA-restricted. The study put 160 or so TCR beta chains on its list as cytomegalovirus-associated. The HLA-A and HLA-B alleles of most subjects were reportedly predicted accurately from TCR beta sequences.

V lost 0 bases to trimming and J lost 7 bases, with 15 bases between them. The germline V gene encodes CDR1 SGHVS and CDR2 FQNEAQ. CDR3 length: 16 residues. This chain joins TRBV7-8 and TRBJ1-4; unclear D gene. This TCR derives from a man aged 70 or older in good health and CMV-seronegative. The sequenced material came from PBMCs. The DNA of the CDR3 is TGTGCCAGCAGCTTAGCTTCGGGAACTTGGGGTGAAAAACTGTTTTTT. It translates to CASSLASGTWGEKLFF.